The T cell receptor beta chain described here comes from a study of cytomegalovirus exposure and HLA in healthy donors. As concerns this clone: Its matching antigen is unknown.

Study results and limitations: For cytomegalovirus status, the classifier reportedly gave diagnoses with high specificity and sensitivity. A reported reduction in N-insertions relative to the 666-donor mean was seen in an Asian-associated ancestry cluster in a later analysis. Donors were assumed by presence/absence analyses to have roughly uniform sequencing depth.

V was clipped by 3 bases and J by 4 bases; unmatched bases: 23. Germline-derived CDR1 and CDR2 are SGDLS and YYNGEE. The CDR3 totals 22 residues. Vbeta (60) and Jbeta (13) primers were used in the PCR. Sequencing used immunoSEQ multiplex PCR; TCRdb keeps in-frame clones, though not all of them. The sample carries 150,000 or so clones, around 80% recorded once. The origin of this receptor is a man aged 35 to 55 in good health and CMV-seronegative. This chain connects TRBV9 to TRBJ2-2; 11 positions agree with TRBD2. The specimen sequenced was PBMCs. The CDR3 protein is CASSETPGGIAGGIRGTGELFF. CDR3 sequence (DNA): TGTGCCAGCAGCGAAACGCCCGGGGGGATAGCGGGAGGGATTAGGGGCACCGGGGAGCTGTTTTTT.